This TCR beta chain derives from a study of identical twins. Study findings and constraints: Conclusions came from cross-sectional statistical analysis, not from following the same donors.

Among all donors, each was a healthy Caucasian. From the 5' RACE reads, TCRdb called clonotypes with MiXCR, one entry per CDR3 protein. This table has hundreds of thousands of distinct CDR3 sequences, around 9.6% appearing once. There are a few counts of this clonotype. Antigen specificity is unknown. V dropped 8 bases and J dropped 5; count of bases not matched to a gene: 8. The CDR3 is 13 amino acids. Germline V gene data show CDR1 as SEHNR and CDR2 as FQNEAQ (reference sequence). The TCR was taken from a woman in her late teens or twenties in good health. The chain carries TRBV7-9 and TRBJ2-5, with 7 positions matching TRBD1. Sequencing input: memory (CD45RO+) T cells sorted from blood. CDR3 loop: CASGRQGGETQYF. The CDR3 DNA is TGTGCCAGCGGGAGACAGGGCGGGGAGACCCAGTACTTC. Complete variable domain (other parts from reference TRBV7-9 and TRBJ2-5): DTGVSQNPRHKITKRGQNVTFRCDPISEHNRLYWYRQTLGQGPEFLTYFQNEAQLEKSRLLSDRFSAERPKGSFSTLEIQRTEQGDSAMYLCASGRQGGETQYFGPGTRLLVL.